Sequencing of this T cell receptor beta chain was carried out in a study of blood T cell repertoires in COVID-19. As for the study in general: Acute-phase and convalescent COVID-19 samples originated in the United States, Italy and Spain. In each case, the material was cDNA or gDNA derived from T cells, B-cell-depleted T cells, or PBMCs.

As originally analysed: Amplifying reference gene primers gave estimates of nucleated cell counts. Clones were sequenced by immunoSEQ multiplex PCR, and TCRdb holds only the in-frame ones, with some missing. V and J calls and clone size come straight from that table; D and trimming were deduced from the DNA. This table has 200,000 to 300,000 clones, around 89% appearing once. The germline V gene has CDR1 SEHNR and CDR2 FQNEAQ (reference sequence). Losses at the gene ends were 1 base for V and 0 bases for J; bases not matched to a gene: 6. CDR3 length: 17 residues. This clonotype originated in a man aged 60 to 75 who had recovered from COVID-19. What was sequenced was peripheral blood. V usage is TRBV7-9 and J usage is TRBJ1-5; 7 bases fit TRBD1. In DNA form, the CDR3 reads TGTGCCAGCAGCTTAGGCGCAGGGGGTATTAGCAATCAGCCCCAGCATTTT. Its protein product is CASSLGAGGISNQPQHF.